A selection of T cell receptor beta chains follows, all from one sample in a study of OX40 agonist ivuxolimab in advanced cancers. Repertoires were generated with immunoSEQ multiplex PCR, while TCRdb's copy carries only in-frame clones and drops some. The repertoire has 70,000 to 90,000 clones, roughly nine tenths of them found once; the top ten carry over 10%. The material was CD4+ or CD8+ T cells sorted from blood, obtained in a trial of the OX40 agonist ivuxolimab. These receptors all come from an adult with an advanced solid tumor such as melanoma, head and neck, liver or kidney cancer. CDR3s include the opening cysteine and the closing phenylalanine or tryptophan. The order of the fields is CDR3 DNA, CDR3 protein, V gene, J gene, clone size, D gene. The D gene is left open where the match is weak. Clone size appears in some rows only: once, few, many, or a class for an expanded clone.

TGTGCCAGTAGTCCCGACAGGGGGGGGTACGAGCAGTACTTC	CASSPDRGGYEQYF	TRBV19	TRBJ2-7	NA	TRBD1
TGTGCCAGCAGGCCCGGGACAACAAGACGCACTGAAGCTTTCTTT	CASRPGTTRRTEAFF	TRBV2	TRBJ1-1	NA	NA
TGCAGCGTTGCCAGGGGCATCCACGAGCAGTACTTC	CSVARGIHEQYF	TRBV29-1	TRBJ2-7	NA	NA
TGTGCCACCAGCAGAGAGACAGGGTTGGATGGCTACACCTTC	CATSRETGLDGYTF	TRBV15	TRBJ1-2	NA	TRBD1
TGTGCCAGCAGAACCGAACGAAACACCATATATTTT	CASRTERNTIYF	TRBV2	TRBJ1-3	NA	NA
TGTGCCAGCAGGAGGACTAGCTTTAAGCCAGGTACGCAGTATTTT	CASRRTSFKPGTQYF	TRBV27	TRBJ2-3	NA	TRBD2
TGCGCCAGCAGCTTGGAGGCTAGCGGAGTGGGCACAGATACGCAGTATTTT	CASSLEASGVGTDTQYF	TRBV5-1	TRBJ2-3	NA	TRBD2
TGTGCCAGCAGCTTAAACAGGGTGAATGAGCAGTTCTTC	CASSLNRVNEQFF	TRBV11-3	TRBJ2-1	NA	NA
TGTGCCAGCAGCTCAAACAGGGGGCTTCACTATGGCTACACCTTC	CASSSNRGLHYGYTF	TRBV11-3	TRBJ1-2	NA	TRBD1
TGCGCCAGCAGCTTGGAAGAGGGTTGGACTGAAGCTTTCTTT	CASSLEEGWTEAFF	TRBV5-1	TRBJ1-1	once	NA
TGTGCCAGCAGCATGGGACTCCCGACCATCTACGAGCAGTACTTC	CASSMGLPTIYEQYF	TRBV27	TRBJ2-7	NA	NA
TGTGCCAGCAGTTATATTCTCGGGAGCCCCGAGCAGTACTTC	CASSYILGSPEQYF	TRBV6-6	TRBJ2-7	NA	NA
TGTGCCAGCAGTGAACCTCCGACTAGCGGTTTCGCGAACACCGGGGAGCTGTTTTTT	CASSEPPTSGFANTGELFF	TRBV2	TRBJ2-2	NA	TRBD2
TGTGCCAGCAGTTTATCCCCCTCAAGCGAGCAGTACTTC	CASSLSPSSEQYF	TRBV27	TRBJ2-7	NA	NA
TGTGCCAGCAGTACCGACGGAGCCTGGGGCTACACCTTC	CASSTDGAWGYTF	TRBV28	TRBJ1-2	NA	NA
TGTGCCAGCAGTTGCTCGATGACTAGCGGGACCCGCCTAGAGAAGACCCAGTACTTC	CASSCSMTSGTRLEKTQYF	TRBV28	TRBJ2-5	NA	TRBD2
TGTGCCAGCAGCTTGGGGGGGACCGGGGAGCTGTTTTTT	CASSLGGTGELFF	TRBV5-4	TRBJ2-2	NA	NA
TGTGCCAGCAGCTTAGTGCACTATTATACCACAGATACGCAGTATTTT	CASSLVHYYTTDTQYF	TRBV7-8	TRBJ2-3	NA	NA
TGTGCCAGCAGCTTAGGTCCGGGCGGGAGGGCCCTCGGGAACACCGGGGAGCTGTTTTTT	CASSLGPGGRALGNTGELFF	TRBV7-8	TRBJ2-2	NA	TRBD2
TGTGCCAGCAGCTTATCCGACAGCCAACCCTCGGGCTACACCTTC	CASSLSDSQPSGYTF	TRBV7-9	TRBJ1-2	NA	NA
TGTGCCAGCAGTCCAAGACAGGGGGACCAGCCCCAGCATTTT	CASSPRQGDQPQHF	TRBV28	TRBJ1-5	NA	TRBD1
TGCAGCGTTGAGGGGAGAGAAGAGCAGTACTTC	CSVEGREEQYF	TRBV29-1	TRBJ2-7	NA	NA
TGTGCCAGCAGTACTCTTTCTGAGGGCAATCAGCCCCAGCATTTT	CASSTLSEGNQPQHF	TRBV27	TRBJ1-5	NA	NA
TGTGCCAGCAGCGTAGCGGGAGGGCCACAAAACATTCAGTACTTC	CASSVAGGPQNIQYF	TRBV9	TRBJ2-4	NA	TRBD2
TGTGCCTGGACCCGACAGGGAACCTACGAGCAGTACTTC	CAWTRQGTYEQYF	TRBV30	TRBJ2-7	NA	TRBD1
TGTGCCAGCTCACCGGAGACGGCAGGATATGAAGCTTTCTTT	CASSPETAGYEAFF	TRBV18	TRBJ1-1	NA	NA
TGTGCCAGCAGCTTACAGGGAAGCTCCTACAATGAGCAGTTCTTC	CASSLQGSSYNEQFF	TRBV13	TRBJ2-1	NA	NA
TGTGCCAGCAGCCAATCCGTTATTGTAGCGGGAGGGTACACCGGGGAGCTGTTTTTT	CASSQSVIVAGGYTGELFF	TRBV4-2	TRBJ2-2	NA	TRBD2
TGTGCCAGCAGCCGGGAGCTCGGCTCCTACAATGAGCAGTTCTTC	CASSRELGSYNEQFF	TRBV7-6	TRBJ2-1	once	NA
TGTGCCAGCAGCTTAACAAGCATCGGAGAGACCCAGTACTTC	CASSLTSIGETQYF	TRBV7-3	TRBJ2-5	NA	NA
TGTGCCAGCTCTCAGGGGGCGGGACTGGAGACCCAGTACTTC	CASSQGAGLETQYF	TRBV2	TRBJ2-5	NA	TRBD1
TGTGCCAGCAGCCCTAGCGGGAGCCGAAGCTCAGATACGCAGTATTTT	CASSPSGSRSSDTQYF	TRBV7-9	TRBJ2-3	NA	TRBD2
TGCAGCGTCCCTAGCAGCGGGACCGGGGAGCTGTTTTTT	CSVPSSGTGELFF	TRBV29-1	TRBJ2-2	NA	NA
TGCAGCGTTGAAGCCGTGTACTCCACTGGAGGGGCCGGGGAGCTGTTTTTT	CSVEAVYSTGGAGELFF	TRBV29-1	TRBJ2-2	NA	NA
TGTGCCAGCAGTTTATCGATGGGGGGCTACGAGCAGTACTTC	CASSLSMGGYEQYF	TRBV27	TRBJ2-7	NA	NA